A single sample is the source of the 3 T cell receptor beta chains below, sequenced in a study of Graves' ophthalmopathy and Graves' hyperthyroidism. Transcripts of RNA were the source for amplifying TCR beta CDR3 regions. Following a first-round RT-PCR that used HTBI primers, a second-round multiplex PCR was carried out. TCRdb re-called the multiplex PCR reads with MiXCR, one entry per CDR3 protein. The sample includes hundreds of thousands of distinct CDR3 sequences, around 20% of them seen just once. The sequencing sample was made of peripheral blood. Receptor source: a woman aged 18-29 years with stable Graves' hyperthyroidism.

This clonotype was detected ten times or more. The chain uses TRBV13 and TRBJ2-7; 10 bases map to TRBD2. Germline V gives CDR1 PRHDT, CDR2 FYEKMQ (reference sequence). The CDR3 runs 20 residues. J gave up 2 bases and V 5 bases, and 21 bases lay outside the gene matches. Here the CDR3 DNA reads TGTGCCAGCAGCCGGAGAGGGTTGAGGAGACTAGCGGGTCGAACCTACGAGCAGTACTTC. It specifies CASSRRGLRRLAGRTYEQYF.

This clonotype was seen many times. The V call is TRBV6-2 or TRBV6-3, the J call TRBJ2-7, with 7 bases aligning to TRBD2. Germline values: CDR1 MNHEY, CDR2 SVGEGT. The trim removed 1 base at V and 6 bases at J, leaving 9 bases unmatched. The CDR3 runs to 15 residues. The CDR3 is CASSYFKSPGGEQYF. CDR3 coding DNA: TGTGCCAGCAGTTACTTCAAGAGTCCGGGAGGCGAGCAGTACTTC.

The chain has TRBV6-5 and TRBJ2-5; 12 bases are shared with TRBD2. V shed 5 bases, J shed 4 bases, and the junction held 8 bases outside the gene matches. This CDR3 region has 16 residues. The germline V gene encodes CDR1 MNHEY and CDR2 SVGAGI. CDR3 in amino acids: CASSNPPGLAGETQYF. Here the CDR3 DNA reads TGTGCCAGCAGTAACCCTCCGGGACTAGCGGGAGAGACCCAGTACTTC.